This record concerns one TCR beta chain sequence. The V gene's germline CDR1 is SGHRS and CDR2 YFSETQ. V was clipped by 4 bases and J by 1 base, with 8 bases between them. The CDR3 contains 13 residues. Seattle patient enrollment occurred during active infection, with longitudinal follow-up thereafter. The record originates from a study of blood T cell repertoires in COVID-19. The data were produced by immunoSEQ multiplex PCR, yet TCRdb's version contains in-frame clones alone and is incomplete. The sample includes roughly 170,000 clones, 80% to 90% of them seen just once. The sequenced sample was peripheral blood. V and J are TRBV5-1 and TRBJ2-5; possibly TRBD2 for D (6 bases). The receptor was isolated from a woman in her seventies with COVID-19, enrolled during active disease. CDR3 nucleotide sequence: TGCGCCAGCAGCCGGGACTTCCAAGAGACCCAGTACTTC. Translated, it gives CASSRDFQETQYF.